Below, one T cell receptor (beta chain) is given with its context. Antigen specificity is unknown. Expressed TCRB transcripts were sequenced because the isolated RNA had all been reverse transcribed beforehand. Here immunoSEQ multiplex PCR was the method, and the copy in TCRdb shows in-frame clones only, minus some. There are 400,000 or so clones in the sample; around 13% occur only once, and 0.0085% to 0.012% lies in the top ten. This sample was taken from a study of beta chain features in type 1 diabetes. Overall study findings and caveats: In the patient group, naive, central memory and Treg TCRB repertoires seemed more alike than in the healthy donor group. Any HLA effect on TCRB rearrangement was left unresolved by small sub-analyses. In all four CD4+ subsets, TCRB CDR3 length was significantly, moderately reduced in type 1 diabetes.

V trimming: 1 base; J trimming: 4 bases; junction bases outside the gene matches: 2. Germline V gives CDR1 SEHNR, CDR2 FQNEAQ (reference sequence). There are 14 residues in the CDR3. A sort by CD45RO/CCR7/CD25/CD127/CD95/CD27 yielded CD4+ naive, central memory, regulatory and stem cell-like memory cells. This TCR was sampled from a woman aged 18-35 years with type 1 diabetes. The sequencing input was naive CD4+ T cells from blood. The chain combines TRBV7-9 with TRBJ2-5, with 8 bases that match TRBD1. The CDR3 coding sequence is TGTGCCAGCAGCTTAGGGACAGGGCCAGAGACCCAGTACTTC. Translating gives CASSLGTGPETQYF.